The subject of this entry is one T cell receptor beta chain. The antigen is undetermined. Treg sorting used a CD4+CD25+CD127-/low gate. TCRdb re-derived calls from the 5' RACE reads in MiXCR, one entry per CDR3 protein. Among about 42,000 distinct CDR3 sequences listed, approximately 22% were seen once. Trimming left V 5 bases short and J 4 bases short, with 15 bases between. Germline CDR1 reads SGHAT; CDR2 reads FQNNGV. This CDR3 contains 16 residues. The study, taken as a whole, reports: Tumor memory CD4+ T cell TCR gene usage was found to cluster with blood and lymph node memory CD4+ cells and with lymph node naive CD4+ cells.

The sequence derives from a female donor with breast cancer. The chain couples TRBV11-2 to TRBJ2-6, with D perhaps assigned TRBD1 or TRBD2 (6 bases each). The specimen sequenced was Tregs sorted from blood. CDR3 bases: TGTGCCAGCAGCACACTTAGGGGGGCAGGGGCCAACGTCCTGACTTTC. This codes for CASSTLRGAGANVLTF. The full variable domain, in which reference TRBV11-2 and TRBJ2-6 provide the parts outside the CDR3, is EAGVAQSPRYKIIEKRQSVAFWCNPISGHATLYWYQQILGQGPKLLIQFQNNGVVDDSQLPKDRFSAERLKGVDSTLKIQPAKLEDSAVYLCASSTLRGAGANVLTFGAGSRLTVL.